The present TCR beta chain was sequenced within a study of CD8 T cells in Susac syndrome. Study-wide results and limits: Total CD8+ and CD8+ TEMRA repertoires contained fewer than 20 and five Susac-specific public clones, respectively.

The authors sequenced TCR beta from blood CD8+ and CD4+ T cells. An input of about 0.5 to 1 ug of RNA was subjected to reverse transcription using random hexamers. The TCR beta CDR3 was amplified by immunoSEQ multiplex PCR across 54 Vbeta, 13 Jbeta. MiXCR, run by TCRdb on the immunoSEQ multiplex PCR reads, gives a single entry per CDR3 protein. The data contain 70,000 to 100,000 distinct CDR3 sequences, approximately 96% of them singletons. V dropped 4 bases and J dropped 1 base, with 12 bases sitting between them. The CDR3 spans 15 residues. Germline V CDR1 and CDR2: SNHLY, FYNNEI. Details on this clonotype: Its antigen is not known.

The chain combines TRBV2 with TRBJ2-3; weak D call: TRBD2 (6 bases). Sequencing was done on a sample of CD8+ T cells from PBMCs. This receptor was taken from a human donor with Susac syndrome. The CDR3 DNA reads as TGTGCCAGCAGTGCGGAGGGCCTGGGCACAGATACGCAGTATTTT. This sequence encodes CASSAEGLGTDTQYF.